This TCR beta chain derives from a study of T cells in Graves' hyperthyroidism and ophthalmopathy. Study-level information: Before any treatment, at initial diagnosis, peripheral blood was collected. General study points: Ophthalmopathy, which appeared later, was predicted by the model a median 6.5 months before onset.

TCR beta CDR3 sequences were amplified from RNA transcripts. The primer set for the first-round RT-PCR of the TCR CDR3 was HTBI. TCRdb reanalysed the multiplex PCR reads using MiXCR and keeps one entry per CDR3 protein. In the table there are roughly 280,000 distinct CDR3 sequences, roughly 20% of which are singletons. Diagnoses were established using clinical symptoms, serum thyroxine and TRAb, thyroid ultrasound and orbital computed tomography. A note on this clonotype: Its antigen remains unknown.

The CDR3 covers 16 residues. V lost 5 bases and J lost 5; bases outside the gene matches: 9. The receptor's source is a young man with Graves' ophthalmopathy. V is TRBV12-3 or TRBV12-4 and J is TRBJ2-2; 9 bases line up with TRBD1. Sequences were obtained from blood. The CDR3 nucleotides are TGTGCCAGCAGTCCCCACGGGACAGGGAGGACCGGGGAGCTGTTTTTT. Translation gives CASSPHGTGRTGELFF.